This TCR beta chain is drawn from a study of control samples from healthy donors and cancer patients. The V and J ends lost 7 bases and 0 bases, in that order; junction bases with no gene match: 4. The CDR3 totals 14 residues. Germline CDR1 is MDHEN and CDR2 is SYDVKM. The repertoire was sequenced with immunoSEQ multiplex PCR; TCRdb's copy has only in-frame clones and lacks some. Found here are fewer than 250,000 clones; the top ten clones hold roughly 2%. V is TRBV28 and J is TRBJ2-3; 7 bases align to TRBD2. Sequencing input: blood. The receptor comes from a woman aged 30 to 39 in good health. CDR3 in DNA: TGTGCCAGCACCGCTAGCGGAAGCACAGATACGCAGTATTTT. Residues: CASTASGSTDTQYF.